A single sample gave rise to the 16 T cell receptor beta chains below, sequenced in a study of cytomegalovirus exposure and HLA in healthy donors. PCR was performed using 60 Vbeta and 13 Jbeta primers. The data were produced by immunoSEQ multiplex PCR, yet TCRdb's version contains in-frame clones alone and is incomplete. The sample lists fewer than 150,000 clones; approximately 69% were seen once. The sample taken for sequencing was PBMCs. These receptors originate from a woman between 35 and 50 years old in good health and CMV-seropositive.

This clone has only one observation. This chain joins TRBV2 and TRBJ2-1; weak D call: TRBD2 (6 bases). The germline V gene has CDR1 SNHLY and CDR2 FYNNEI. V lost 7 bases, J lost 3 bases, and 16 bases lay in between. The CDR3 consists of 15 residues. CDR3 DNA: TGTGCCAGCACCAGTTGGGAGGAGGTCTACAATGAGCAGTTCTTC. Translation: CASTSWEEVYNEQFF.

This sequence joins TRBV27 and TRBJ2-7, with D perhaps TRBD2 (6 bases). Between the trimmed V and J ends, which lost 2 bases and 3 bases, there was a span of 8 bases. Germline assignment: CDR1 MNHEY and CDR2 SMNVEV (reference sequence). The CDR3 loop spans 13 amino acids. For the CDR3, the DNA is TGTGCCAGCAGTTTAACCGGGGGCTACGAGCAGTACTTC. Amino acids: CASSLTGGYEQYF.

The chain is built from TRBV15 and TRBJ2-7; 8 nucleotides align to TRBD2. CDR1 and CDR2 from the germline V gene are LNHNV and YYDKDF (reference sequence). The CDR3 extends over 14 amino acids. V was clipped by 11 bases and J by 1 base; unmatched bases: 10. For the CDR3, the DNA is TGTGCCTCCCGCGGGGCTAGCGGGTCCTACGAGCAGTACTTC. Its translation: CASRGASGSYEQYF.

The V and J genes are TRBV11-1 and TRBJ2-7; maybe TRBD2 (5 bases). V was shortened by 3 bases and J by 6 bases, with 12 bases between the two germline ends. The V gene's germline CDR1 is SGHAT and CDR2 FQDESV (reference sequence). CDR3 length: 13 residues. This CDR3 is CASSFFREGEQYF. The CDR3 coding sequence is TGTGCCAGCAGCTTTTTTCGTGAGGGCGAGCAGTACTTC.

V and J are TRBV4-2 and TRBJ2-4; 15 nucleotides agree with TRBD2. Per the germline V gene, CDR1 is LGHNA and CDR2 is YNFKEQ. The CDR3 runs to 18 residues. The V gene end was trimmed by 3 bases and the J gene end by 8 bases; junction bases not matched to a gene: 11. This chain's CDR3 is CASSQGGLAGGMGDIQYF. The CDR3, as DNA: TGTGCCAGCAGCCAGGGAGGACTAGCGGGAGGGATGGGGGACATTCAGTACTTC.

This rearrangement joins TRBV25-1 to TRBJ2-2; D might be TRBD2 (5 bases). The V and J ends lost 3 bases and 1 base respectively, with 12 bases between them. The CDR3 length is 16 residues. Germline loops: CDR1 MGHDK, CDR2 SYGVNS. The CDR3 DNA follows: TGTGCCAGCAGTGACCAGCGGAGTCAGAACACCGGGGAGCTGTTTTTT. This gives the protein CASSDQRSQNTGELFF.

This clone was detected only a few times. The CDR3 coding sequence is TGCGCCAGCAGCGCTTTGGGAGGGGCGCGGGGGGCCTCTTCCGGCACGTACAATGAGCAGTTCTTC. Its translation is CASSALGGARGASSGTYNEQFF. This rearrangement joins TRBV5-1 to TRBJ2-1; 8 bases match TRBD2. V gave up 4 bases and J gave up 4 bases; unmatched junction bases: 28. The CDR3 spans 22 residues. Germline V gene sequence: CDR1 SGHRS, CDR2 YFSETQ.

This clone was picked up a small number of times. The chain carries TRBV4-1 and TRBJ2-7; possible D gene TRBD1, 6 bases. Trimming removed 1 base at V and 4 bases at J, with 23 bases between. This CDR3 spans 18 amino acids. Germline V lookup: CDR1 MGHRA, CDR2 YSYEKL. The CDR3 nucleotides read TGCGCCAGCAGCCAAGTGGGGGCCCCATCTAGGGGCCTATACGAGCAGTACTTC. Amino acids: CASSQVGAPSRGLYEQYF.

This clone was observed a few times. The rearrangement joins TRBV20-1 to TRBJ1-2; unclear D gene. The CDR3 runs 11 residues. Trimming took off 6 bases at V and 7 bases at J, with 12 bases between the two ends. The germline CDR1 and CDR2 sequences are DFQATT and SNEGSKA (reference sequence). In nucleotides, the CDR3 is TGCAGTGCCTCGTGGAGGTTTGGCTACACCTTC. This sequence encodes CSASWRFGYTF.

The chain is built from TRBV18 and TRBJ2-5, with D perhaps TRBD1 (6 bases). Germline CDR1 reads KGHSH; CDR2 reads LQKENI. V lost 3 bases and J 5 bases, leaving 16 bases between the germline ends. The CDR3 is 15 residues long. CDR3 sequence (DNA): TGTGCCAGCTCACCGTATGGGGGCGAAGGGGAGACCCAGTACTTC. Protein product: CASSPYGGEGETQYF.

The chain is built from TRBV5-1 and TRBJ2-1; D unresolved. This CDR3 has 16 amino acids. V was clipped by 2 bases and J by 1 base, with 13 bases between them. Looked up from germline, CDR1 is SGHRS and CDR2 is YFSETQ. CDR3: CASSLGFLGSYNEQFF. Written as DNA, the CDR3 is TGCGCCAGCAGCTTAGGCTTCCTAGGTTCCTACAATGAGCAGTTCTTC.

The chain links TRBV7-9 to TRBJ1-2, with 9 bases identical to TRBD1. Germline V gives CDR1 SEHNR, CDR2 FQNEAQ (reference sequence). J was trimmed by 8 bases and V by 5 bases; bases with no gene match: 9. The CDR3 totals 14 residues. CDR3 residues: CASSQGQGMEGYTF. In DNA form, the CDR3 reads TGTGCCAGCAGCCAAGGACAGGGGATGGAGGGCTACACCTTC.

V and J are TRBV7-9 and TRBJ1-1; no definite D call. The CDR3 consists of 14 residues. The V and J ends lost 2 bases and 0 bases respectively, with 7 bases between them. The V gene's germline CDR1 is SEHNR and CDR2 FQNEAQ (reference sequence). CDR3 loop: CASSLKQVNTEAFF. Here the CDR3 DNA reads TGTGCCAGCAGCTTAAAGCAGGTGAACACTGAAGCTTTCTTT.

This sequence joins TRBV7-3 and TRBJ2-7; 12 nucleotides match TRBD2. Germline V gene lookup returns CDR1 SGHTA and CDR2 FQGTGA. Trimming cost V 2 bases and J 3 bases; bases outside gene matches: 2. The CDR3 has 15 amino acids. The CDR3 sequence: CASSLLAGGNYEQYF. The DNA for the CDR3 is TGTGCCAGCAGCTTACTAGCGGGAGGGAACTACGAGCAGTACTTC.

J is TRBJ2-1 and V is TRBV5-1; 12 nucleotides align to TRBD2. This CDR3 contains 16 residues. With 2 bases clipped from V and 7 bases from J, the junction kept 7 bases outside the gene matches. CDR1 is SGHRS, CDR2 YFSETQ, per germline. CDR3 sequence: CASSLTLAGGPNEQFF. As DNA, the CDR3 is TGCGCCAGCAGCTTAACTCTAGCGGGAGGGCCAAATGAGCAGTTCTTC.

This clone was found once. The chain combines TRBV6-1 with TRBJ1-2; D is possibly TRBD1 (6 bases). Germline V gene sequence: CDR1 MNHNS, CDR2 SASEGT. Trimming removed 1 base at V and 1 base at J, with 7 bases between. The CDR3 runs to 14 residues. The DNA for the CDR3 is TGTGCCAGCAGTGAAGGAGGGGGTAACTATGGCTACACCTTC. Encoded protein: CASSEGGGNYGYTF.